The rows below give T cell receptor beta chains drawn from one sample of a study of vaccination and CD4 T cells after COVID-19. For these receptors, no antigen is known. MiXCR, applied by TCRdb to the PCR reads, yields one record per CDR3 protein. The table records some 9,700 distinct CDR3 sequences, less than 80% of them present only once. Sequencing was done on a sample of CD4+ T cells from blood, cultured in vitro. The receptors come from a human donor in good health. Each CDR3 is given with its conserved first and last residue. The D gene is left open where the match is weak. Rows give clone size only sometimes, using once, few, many, or a class for an expanded clone.

TRBV27	TRBJ1-2	few	TRBD1	TGTGCCAGCAGTTTAACGCGGTCAGGGGGCTCCTTCGGGCGAAACTATGGCTACACCTTC	CASSLTRSGGSFGRNYGYTF
TRBV2	TRBJ1-6	NA	TRBD1	TGTGCCAGCATTGGGACAGCAAATTCACCCCTCCACTTT	CASIGTANSPLHF
TRBV10-2	TRBJ1-2	NA	NA	TGCGCCAGCAGTGAGCAGGGAGGGGGAGGAGGCTACACCTTC	CASSEQGGGGGYTF
TRBV20-1	TRBJ2-1	NA	NA	TGCAGTGCTAGAGATTGGATAGCTCGCGACAATGAGCAGTTCTTC	CSARDWIARDNEQFF
TRBV18	TRBJ2-3	NA	TRBD2	TGTGCCAGCTCACCACCGGGACTAGCGGGCACAGATACGCAGTATTTT	CASSPPGLAGTDTQYF
TRBV24-1	TRBJ2-3	NA	NA	TGTGCCACCAGCCGTAGCACAGATACGCAGTATTTT	CATSRSTDTQYF
TRBV20-1	TRBJ1-2	few	NA	TGCAGTGCTAACTCCTTATGGGGGAATGGCTACACCTTC	CSANSLWGNGYTF
TRBV5-4	TRBJ1-6	NA	TRBD1	TGTGCCAGCAGCTTGGAACTACAGGGGCCCTTGGCACCCCTCCACTTT	CASSLELQGPLAPLHF
TRBV7-2	TRBJ2-3	NA	NA	TGTGCCAGCAGCTTAGGGTCCCGAGATACGCAGTATTTT	CASSLGSRDTQYF
TRBV28	TRBJ1-6	NA	NA	TGTGCCAGCAGCCCTCGTCAGAAGGGGTCCCTCCACTTT	CASSPRQKGSLHF
TRBV20-1	TRBJ1-5	NA	NA	TGCAGTGCGAGGTGGCTGGAGAATCAGCCCCAGCATTTT	CSARWLENQPQHF
TRBV2	TRBJ1-5	NA	NA	TGTGCCAGCAGTGACTTTGGTCAGCCCCAGCATTTT	CASSDFGQPQHF
TRBV7-8	TRBJ2-3	few	NA	TGTGCCAGCAGCGTCCAGGGGCTGAAATCAGATACGCAGTATTTT	CASSVQGLKSDTQYF
TRBV7-8	TRBJ2-5	NA	TRBD1	TGTGCCAGCAGCCTCCCGGACAGGTCGGAGGCCCAGTACTTC	CASSLPDRSEAQYF
TRBV2	TRBJ2-5	NA	NA	TGTGCCAGCAGTGAAGCGCGGGGAAACCAAGAGACCCAGTACTTC	CASSEARGNQETQYF
TRBV6-1	TRBJ2-7	NA	NA	TGTGCCAGCAGGGCCGGGTACTACGAGCAGTACTTC	CASRAGYYEQYF
TRBV20-1	TRBJ1-6	NA	NA	TGCAGTGCTAACACAGCGGGACAACCATATAATTCACCCCTCCACTTT	CSANTAGQPYNSPLHF
TRBV6-1	TRBJ2-3	NA	TRBD2	TGTGCCAGCAGCCAGACTAGCGGGCTCCCAGATACGCAGTATTTT	CASSQTSGLPDTQYF
TRBV11-1	TRBJ2-7	NA	NA	TGTGCCAGCAGCGCCCCTAGCGTTTCCTACGAGCAGTACTTC	CASSAPSVSYEQYF
TRBV20-1	TRBJ2-1	few	TRBD1	TGCAGTGCTAGGGACAGGGTTTATGAGCAGTTCTTC	CSARDRVYEQFF
TRBV19	TRBJ1-2	NA	TRBD1	TGTGCCAGTAGTTTCCCGGGACAGCCGAACTATGGCTACACCTTC	CASSFPGQPNYGYTF
TRBV28	TRBJ2-7	NA	TRBD1	TGTGCCAGCAGTACACCGGGACAGGGAACCTACGAGCAGTACTTC	CASSTPGQGTYEQYF
TRBV27	TRBJ2-5	few	NA	TGTGCCACCAAGAGGATAGGAGGGATGGAGACCCAGTACTTC	CATKRIGGMETQYF
TRBV2	TRBJ1-5	NA	NA	TGTGCCAGCAGCAATGAGGGGAAGAGCAATCAGCCCCAGCATTTT	CASSNEGKSNQPQHF
TRBV7-6	TRBJ2-3	NA	NA	TGTGCCAGCAGCCAAAAAGACAGAGTATACACAGATACGCAGTATTTT	CASSQKDRVYTDTQYF
TRBV6-1	TRBJ2-3	few	TRBD2	TGTGCCAGCAGATTATCTAGGAGGGAGGGAGATACGCAGTATTTT	CASRLSRREGDTQYF
TRBV11-2	TRBJ2-7	NA	NA	TGTGCCAGCAGCTCAAGCTTGACGGCCGCCTACGAGCAGTACTTC	CASSSSLTAAYEQYF
TRBV15	TRBJ2-5	NA	NA	TGTGCCACCAGCAGAGATCCCCTGGGGGGCGGGCAGACCCAGTACTTC	CATSRDPLGGGQTQYF
TRBV6-2/TRBV6-3	TRBJ2-7	NA	TRBD2	TGTGCCAGCAGTTACTCGCCGGGGGGGCTCCGATACGAGCAGTACTTC	CASSYSPGGLRYEQYF
TRBV18	TRBJ2-7	NA	NA	TGTGCCAGCTCACCATATGGACCCCTGGGGGAGCAGTACTTC	CASSPYGPLGEQYF
TRBV24-1	TRBJ2-6	NA	NA	TGTGCCACCAGTGTTTCCGGGGCCAACGTCCTGACTTTC	CATSVSGANVLTF
TRBV27	TRBJ2-3	NA	NA	TGTGCCAGCAGTTTAATCGCACAGGGAGCCTACACAGATACGCAGTATTTT	CASSLIAQGAYTDTQYF
TRBV7-2	TRBJ2-6	NA	TRBD2	TGTGCCAGCAGCTTAAGAGGACTAGCGGGGGGCCTCTCTGGGGCCAACGTCCTGACTTTC	CASSLRGLAGGLSGANVLTF
TRBV6-1	TRBJ1-4	NA	TRBD1	TGTGCCAGCAGTGGTAAGAAGACAGGGGCTAATGAAAAACTGTTTTTT	CASSGKKTGANEKLFF
TRBV10-1	TRBJ2-3	NA	TRBD1	TGCGCCAGCAGTAAACTCCGGGACAGGGGCTTTGGAAGCACAGATACGCAGTATTTT	CASSKLRDRGFGSTDTQYF
TRBV6-1	TRBJ2-3	NA	TRBD2	TGTGCCAGCAGTGGGAGACTAGCGGGGACAGATACGCAGTATTTT	CASSGRLAGTDTQYF
TRBV12-3/TRBV12-4	TRBJ1-2	NA	TRBD1	TGTGCCAGCAGTGGACAGGGATCTAACTATGGCTACACCTTC	CASSGQGSNYGYTF
TRBV7-7	TRBJ2-2	large	NA	TGTGCCAGCAGCCATTACACCGGGGAGCTGTTTTTT	CASSHYTGELFF
TRBV19	TRBJ1-4	NA	NA	TGTGCCAGTAGTTCCAGGGGAGAGGGGGAAAAACTGTTTTTT	CASSSRGEGEKLFF
TRBV7-9	TRBJ2-5	NA	NA	TGTGCCAGCAGCTTAGTCTCTTGGGGTTCGGGGCTCCGGGAGACCCAGTACTTC	CASSLVSWGSGLRETQYF
TRBV6-1	TRBJ2-2	once	TRBD1	TGTGCCAGCAGTCATGGACAGGGGACCAACACCGGGGAGCTGTTTTTT	CASSHGQGTNTGELFF
TRBV10-3	TRBJ1-3	NA	NA	TGTGCCATCAGTGAGATTGGAGGCCTTAGCTCTGGAAACACCATATATTTT	CAISEIGGLSSGNTIYF
TRBV7-2	TRBJ1-1	few	NA	TGTGCCAGCAGCTTAGGAGTAGGCGGGAACACTGAAGCTTTCTTT	CASSLGVGGNTEAFF
TRBV20-1	TRBJ1-1	NA	NA	TGCAGTGCAGACTGGGTGAACACTGAAGCTTTCTTT	CSADWVNTEAFF
TRBV6-2/TRBV6-3	TRBJ1-1	NA	NA	TGTGCCAGCAGTACCTTCACTGAAGCTTTCTTT	CASSTFTEAFF
TRBV6-4	TRBJ1-1	NA	NA	TGTGCCAGCAGTGACGGAGAGAACACTGAAGCTTTCTTT	CASSDGENTEAFF
TRBV19	TRBJ2-3	NA	NA	TGTGCCAGTAGTGGGACGCCTAGCACAGATACGCAGTATTTT	CASSGTPSTDTQYF
TRBV19	TRBJ1-3	once	NA	TGTGCCAGTAGTATATCCCAGGACATCAAGGCTGGAAACACCATATATTTT	CASSISQDIKAGNTIYF
TRBV6-1	TRBJ2-5	NA	TRBD2	TGTGCCAGCAGTCAAGGACTAGCGGGGGGGCTAGAGACCCAGTACTTC	CASSQGLAGGLETQYF
TRBV6-5	TRBJ2-2	few	NA	TGTGCCAGCAGTTACTACCGAACCGGGGAGCTGTTTTTT	CASSYYRTGELFF
TRBV11-3	TRBJ2-6	NA	NA	TGTGCCAGCAGCCCGCTGAATCGCTCTGGGGCCAACGTCCTGACTTTC	CASSPLNRSGANVLTF
TRBV2	TRBJ1-2	NA	NA	TGTGCCAGCAGTACGGGCCCGATCTTTGGCTACACCTTC	CASSTGPIFGYTF
TRBV6-5	TRBJ1-2	NA	NA	TGTGCCAGCAGTTACGGAGTTAACTATGGCTACACCTTC	CASSYGVNYGYTF
TRBV19	TRBJ1-1	NA	NA	TGTGCCAGTAGTATACCGGGGATAGAGACAGCTTTCTTT	CASSIPGIETAFF
TRBV7-2	TRBJ2-7	NA	NA	TGTGCCAGCAGCTTTAGGAGCGCCTACGAGCAGTACTTC	CASSFRSAYEQYF